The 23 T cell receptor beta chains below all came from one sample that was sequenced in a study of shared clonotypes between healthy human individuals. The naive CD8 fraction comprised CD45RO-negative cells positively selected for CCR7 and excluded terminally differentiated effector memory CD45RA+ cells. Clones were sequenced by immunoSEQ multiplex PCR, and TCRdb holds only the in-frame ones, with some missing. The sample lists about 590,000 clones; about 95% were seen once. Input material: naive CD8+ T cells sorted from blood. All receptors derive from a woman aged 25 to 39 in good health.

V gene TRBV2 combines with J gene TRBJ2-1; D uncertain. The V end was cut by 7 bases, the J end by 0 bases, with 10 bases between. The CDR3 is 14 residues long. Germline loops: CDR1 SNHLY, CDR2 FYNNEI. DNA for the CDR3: TGTGCCAGCAAAACCTTAAGCTCCTACAATGAGCAGTTCTTC. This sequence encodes CASKTLSSYNEQFF.

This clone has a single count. In DNA, the CDR3 is TGCGCCAGCAGCCGCGGCCTATTCGGAGGGAGGGCTCTGGGCTACACCTTC. This encodes CASSRGLFGGRALGYTF. V gene TRBV5-1 combines with J gene TRBJ1-2; no clear D. The CDR3 totals 17 residues. Trimming took off 4 bases at V and 8 bases at J, with 27 bases between the two ends. CDR1 is SGHRS and CDR2 is YFSETQ in the germline V gene.

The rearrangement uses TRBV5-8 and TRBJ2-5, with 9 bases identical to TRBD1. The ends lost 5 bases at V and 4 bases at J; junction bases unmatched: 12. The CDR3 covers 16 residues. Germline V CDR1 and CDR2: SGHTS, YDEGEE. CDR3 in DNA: TGTGCCAGCAGTTCGTTTGGGACAGGGAGGACAGAGACCCAGTACTTC. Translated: CASSSFGTGRTETQYF.

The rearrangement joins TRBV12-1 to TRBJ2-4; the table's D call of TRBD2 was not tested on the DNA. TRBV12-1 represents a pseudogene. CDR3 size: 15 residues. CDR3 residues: CASSPRLSAKNIQYF. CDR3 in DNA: TGTGCCAGCAGCCCCCGGTTGTCAGCCAAAAACATTCAGTACTTC.

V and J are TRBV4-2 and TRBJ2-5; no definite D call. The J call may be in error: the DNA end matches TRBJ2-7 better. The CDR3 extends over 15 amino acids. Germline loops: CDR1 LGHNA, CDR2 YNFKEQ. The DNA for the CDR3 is TGTGCCAGCAGCCAAGAAGAAGGGCCCCCCTACGAGCAGTACTTC. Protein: CASSQEEGPPYEQYF.

CDR3: CASRRTSGRAFSYNEQFF. In DNA form, the CDR3 reads TGTGCCAGCCGTCGGACTAGCGGGAGGGCCTTCTCCTACAATGAGCAGTTCTTC. The genes are TRBV27 and TRBJ2-1; 15 bases are a match to TRBD2. CDR1 and CDR2 (germline): MNHEY, SMNVEV (reference sequence). The CDR3 runs 18 residues. V gave up 8 bases and J gave up 0 bases; unmatched junction bases: 8.

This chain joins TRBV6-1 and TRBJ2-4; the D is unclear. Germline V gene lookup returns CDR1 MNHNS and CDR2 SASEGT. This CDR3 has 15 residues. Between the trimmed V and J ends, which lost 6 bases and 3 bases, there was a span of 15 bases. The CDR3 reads CASRALELGKNIQYF. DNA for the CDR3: TGTGCCAGCAGGGCCCTAGAGTTGGGCAAAAACATTCAGTACTTC.

CDR3 in amino acids: CASSLTGDQETQYF. In nucleotides, the CDR3 is TGTGCCAGCAGCTTAACAGGGGACCAAGAGACCCAGTACTTC. V gene TRBV7-8 combines with J gene TRBJ2-5, with TRBD1 matching over 7 bases. Trimming at V came to 2 bases and at J to 0 bases, leaving 0 bases not matched to a gene. The CDR3 is made up of 14 amino acids. CDR1 and CDR2 (germline): SGHVS, FQNEAQ.

CDR3 region: CASSSQLAGGGIGTDTQYF. The CDR3 DNA follows: TGTGCCAGCAGTTCGCAACTAGCGGGAGGGGGAATTGGCACAGATACGCAGTATTTT. The V gene is TRBV27, the J gene TRBJ2-3, with 13 bases that match TRBD2. V dropped 4 bases and J dropped 1; count of bases not matched to a gene: 11. The CDR3 sequence is 19 residues long. Germline CDR1 is MNHEY and CDR2 is SMNVEV (reference sequence).

The CDR3: CAISGSQIRLAGSTGELFF. CDR3 sequence (DNA): TGTGCCATCAGTGGCTCCCAAATTAGACTAGCGGGAAGCACCGGGGAGCTGTTTTTT. The chain employs TRBV10-3 and TRBJ2-2, with TRBD2 matching 11 bases. V dropped 4 bases and J dropped 4; count of bases not matched to a gene: 14. Germline V gene lookup returns CDR1 ENHRY and CDR2 SYGVKD. The CDR3 extends over 19 amino acids.

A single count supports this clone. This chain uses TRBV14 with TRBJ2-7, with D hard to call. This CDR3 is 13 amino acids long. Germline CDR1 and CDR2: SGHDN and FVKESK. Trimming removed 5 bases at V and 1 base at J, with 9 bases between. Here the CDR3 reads CASSTTYSYEQYF. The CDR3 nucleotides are TGTGCCAGCAGCACCACATATTCCTACGAGCAGTACTTC. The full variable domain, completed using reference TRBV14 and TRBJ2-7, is EAGVTQFPSHSVIEKGQTVTLRCDPISGHDNLYWYRRVMGKEIKFLLHFVKESKQDESGMPNNRFLAERTGGTYSTLKVQPAELEDSGVYFCASSTTYSYEQYFGPGTRLTVT.

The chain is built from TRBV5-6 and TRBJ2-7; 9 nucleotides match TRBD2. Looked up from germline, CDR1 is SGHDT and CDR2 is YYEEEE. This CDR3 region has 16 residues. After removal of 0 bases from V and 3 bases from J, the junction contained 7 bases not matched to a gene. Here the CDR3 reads CASSLGRLAVGYEQYF. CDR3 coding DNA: TGTGCCAGCAGCTTGGGGCGACTAGCGGTGGGCTACGAGCAGTACTTC.

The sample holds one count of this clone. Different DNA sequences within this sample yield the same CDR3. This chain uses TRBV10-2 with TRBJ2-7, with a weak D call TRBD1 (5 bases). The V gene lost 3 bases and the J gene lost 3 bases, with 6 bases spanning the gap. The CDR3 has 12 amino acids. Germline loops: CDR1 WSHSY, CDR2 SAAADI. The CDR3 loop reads CASSDDSYEQYF. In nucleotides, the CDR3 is TGCGCCAGCAGTGATGACAGCTACGAGCAGTACTTC.

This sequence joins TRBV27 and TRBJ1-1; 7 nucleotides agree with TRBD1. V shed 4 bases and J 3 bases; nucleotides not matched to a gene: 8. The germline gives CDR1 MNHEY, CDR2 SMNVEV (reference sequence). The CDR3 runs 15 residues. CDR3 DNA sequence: TGTGCCAGCAGTTCCCACCATGGGACAGACACTGAAGCTTTCTTT. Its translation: CASSSHHGTDTEAFF.

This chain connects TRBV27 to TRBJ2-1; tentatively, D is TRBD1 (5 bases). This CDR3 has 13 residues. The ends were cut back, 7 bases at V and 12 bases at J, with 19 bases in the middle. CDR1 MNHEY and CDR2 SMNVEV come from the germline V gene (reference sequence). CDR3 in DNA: TGTGCCAGCACCGATCCACCTAGACAGATGCAGTTCTTC. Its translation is CASTDPPRQMQFF.

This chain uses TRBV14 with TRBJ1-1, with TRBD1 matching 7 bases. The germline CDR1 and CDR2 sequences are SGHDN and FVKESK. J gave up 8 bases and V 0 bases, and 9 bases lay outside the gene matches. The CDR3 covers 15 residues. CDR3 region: CASSQDWGRGIEAFF. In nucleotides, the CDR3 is TGTGCCAGCAGCCAAGACTGGGGCAGGGGGATCGAAGCTTTCTTT. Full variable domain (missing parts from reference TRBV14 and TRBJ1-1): EAGVTQFPSHSVIEKGQTVTLRCDPISGHDNLYWYRRVMGKEIKFLLHFVKESKQDESGMPNNRFLAERTGGTYSTLKVQPAELEDSGVYFCASSQDWGRGIEAFFGQGTRLTVV.

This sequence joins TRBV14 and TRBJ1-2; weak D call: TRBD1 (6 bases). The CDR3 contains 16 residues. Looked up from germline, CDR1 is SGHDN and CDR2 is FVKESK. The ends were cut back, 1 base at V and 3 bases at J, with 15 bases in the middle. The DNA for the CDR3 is TGTGCCAGCAGCCAAGCCTTACCAGGGGCTGACTATGGCTACACCTTC. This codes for CASSQALPGADYGYTF.

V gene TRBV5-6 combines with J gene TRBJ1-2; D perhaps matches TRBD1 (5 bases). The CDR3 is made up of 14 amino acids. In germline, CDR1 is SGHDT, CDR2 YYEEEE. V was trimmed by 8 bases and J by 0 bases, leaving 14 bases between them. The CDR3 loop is CASWTGGTNYGYTF. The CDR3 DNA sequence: TGTGCCAGTTGGACCGGGGGGACTAACTATGGCTACACCTTC. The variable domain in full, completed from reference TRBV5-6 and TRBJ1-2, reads DAGVTQSPTHLIKTRGQQVTLRCSPKSGHDTVSWYQQALGQGPQFIFQYYEEEERQRGNFPDRFSGHQFPNYSSELNVNALLLGDSALYLCASWTGGTNYGYTFGSGTRLTVV.

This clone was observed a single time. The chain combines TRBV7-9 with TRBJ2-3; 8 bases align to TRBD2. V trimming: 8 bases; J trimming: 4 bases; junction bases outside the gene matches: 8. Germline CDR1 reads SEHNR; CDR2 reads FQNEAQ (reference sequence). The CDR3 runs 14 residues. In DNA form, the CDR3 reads TGTGCCAGCCGGGGGGCGGGAGGTGCAGATACGCAGTATTTT. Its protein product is CASRGAGGADTQYF.

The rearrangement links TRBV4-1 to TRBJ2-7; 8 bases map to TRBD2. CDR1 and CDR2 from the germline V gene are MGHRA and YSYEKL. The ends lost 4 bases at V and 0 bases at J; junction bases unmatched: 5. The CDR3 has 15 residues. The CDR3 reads CASSLGLASSYEQYF. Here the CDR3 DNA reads TGCGCCAGCAGCCTCGGACTAGCTAGCTCCTACGAGCAGTACTTC.

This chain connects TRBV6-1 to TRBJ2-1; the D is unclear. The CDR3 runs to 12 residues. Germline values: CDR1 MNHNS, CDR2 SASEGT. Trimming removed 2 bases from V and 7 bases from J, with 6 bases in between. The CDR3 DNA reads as TGTGCCAGCAGTGAAAGCAGGAATGAGCAGTTCTTC. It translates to CASSESRNEQFF.

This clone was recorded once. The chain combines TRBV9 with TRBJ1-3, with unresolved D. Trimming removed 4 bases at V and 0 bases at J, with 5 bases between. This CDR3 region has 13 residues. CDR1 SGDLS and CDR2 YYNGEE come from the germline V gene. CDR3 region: CASSPNSGNTIYF. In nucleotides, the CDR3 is TGTGCCAGCAGCCCTAACTCTGGAAACACCATATATTTT.

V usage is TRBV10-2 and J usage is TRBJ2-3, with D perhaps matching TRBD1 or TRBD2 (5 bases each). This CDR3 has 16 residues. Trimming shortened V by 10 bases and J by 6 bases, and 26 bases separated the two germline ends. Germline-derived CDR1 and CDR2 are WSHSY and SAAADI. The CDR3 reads CATRLWGPPEGDTQYF. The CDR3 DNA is TGCGCCACACGCCTTTGGGGCCCCCCTGAGGGTGATACGCAGTATTTT.